This TCR beta chain was captured in a study of blood T cell repertoires in COVID-19. Study information: Nucleic acid was either cDNA or gDNA, and it came from T cells, B-cell-depleted T cells, or PBMCs.

Individuals aged about 18 to 89 years were recruited from about two dozen US areas. Cohorts were assigned according to the clinical history that participants reported. Source study methods: Reference gene primer amplification gave estimated nucleated cell counts. Sequenced by immunoSEQ multiplex PCR; TCRdb stores in-frame clones only, minus some. D and trimming come from the DNA, and the V and J calls and clone size come from that table. This sample has some 190,000 clones, with approximately 92% found just once. The CDR3 is 15 amino acids. CDR1 and CDR2 from the germline V gene are MNHNS and SASEGT. Trimming removed 3 bases at V and 0 bases at J, with 11 bases between.

The material sequenced was PBMCs or T cells enriched from blood (not recorded which). J is TRBJ1-2 and V is TRBV6-1; D remains ambiguous. This clonotype originated in a woman aged 40 to 50 with acute COVID-19. This CDR3 is CASSDPAETNYGYTF. The CDR3 nucleotides are TGTGCCAGCAGTGATCCGGCGGAAACTAACTATGGCTACACCTTC.